This T cell receptor beta chain was recorded in a study of CD8+CD57+ T cells in acquired aplastic anemia. About the research overall: Recorded DNA amounts for sorted CD4+ and CD8+ cells had an average of approximately 2.9 ug. For CD4+ cells, healthy donors had an average of approximately 10 million reads.

Notes on the study in general: Controls and patients did not differ significantly in CD8+ Simpson's diversity. Shared by patients and controls, twenty-nine CD8+ CDR3s were abundant in patients.

Using genomic DNA as the template, TCR beta VDJ and CDR3 profiling was carried out. TCRdb re-called the reads through MiXCR, storing one row per CDR3 protein. In the table there are approximately 200,000 distinct CDR3 sequences, approximately 57% of which are singletons. Regarding this clonotype: The antigen is undetermined.

This CDR3 is 14 amino acids long. Germline CDR1 DFQATT, CDR2 SNEGSKA (reference sequence). Trimming pared 1 base from V and 0 bases from J, leaving 9 bases between. V is TRBV20-1 and J is TRBJ1-1; tentative D call: TRBD1 (5 bases). Sequencing was done on a sample of sorted CD4+, CD8+, or CD8+CD57+ T cells (not recorded which) from PBMCs. The receptor's source is a human donor in good health. The CDR3 coding sequence is TGCAGTGCTAGAGCAGGGTCGATGAACACTGAAGCTTTCTTT. This translates into CSARAGSMNTEAFF.